This T cell receptor beta chain was found in a study of cytomegalovirus exposure and HLA in healthy donors. Findings and caveats of the study: Previous analysis showed most TCR beta V segments were productive about 90% or about 30% of the time.

With 60 Vbeta and 13 Jbeta primers, the PCR was carried out. Libraries were prepared by immunoSEQ multiplex PCR; TCRdb keeps only in-frame clonotypes and omits some of them. The table lists about 180,000 clones, around 83% of them singletons. The CDR3 is 12 amino acids. Germline loops: CDR1 MNHNS, CDR2 SASEGT. V lost 6 bases and J 8 bases, leaving 8 bases between the germline ends. Of note for this clone: Its antigen is currently unknown.

The sequence was collected from a girl between 2 and 10 years old in good health and CMV-seropositive. The rearrangement uses TRBV6-1 and TRBJ1-6, with D possibly TRBD1 on 6 matching bases. Sequenced material: PBMCs. The CDR3 sequence: CASRQGDSPLHF. The DNA of the CDR3 is TGTGCCAGCAGACAGGGTGATTCACCCCTCCACTTT.